This T cell receptor beta chain emerged from a study of CD8+CD57+ T cells in acquired aplastic anemia. Study at large: The average for DNA from sorted CD4+ and CD8+ cells was around 3.5 ug.

At least ten counts were recorded for this clonotype. Antigen specificity is unknown. For sequencing, patients were chosen who had shown expansion of CD8+CD57+ cells by flow cytometry. As a group, the patients uniformly had severe acquired aplastic anemia. Therapy had not been given to patients before blood sampling. The TCR beta profiling, which covered VDJ combination and CDR3 sequence, was carried out using genomic DNA as the template. TCRdb re-called the reads with MiXCR, one entry per CDR3 protein. The table lists approximately 220,000 distinct CDR3 sequences, about half of them singletons. General study results and limits: No significant patient-versus-control difference appeared in CD8+ Simpson's diversity.

The CDR3 contains 13 residues. CDR1 SGHTS and CDR2 YDEGEE come from the germline V gene. The ends were cut back, 3 bases at V and 5 bases at J, with 11 bases in the middle. The receptor was derived from a human donor with aplastic anemia. The chain couples TRBV5-8 to TRBJ1-2; the D gene is possibly TRBD1 (5 bases). Sequences were obtained from sorted CD4+, CD8+, or CD8+CD57+ T cells (not recorded which) from PBMCs. CDR3 DNA sequence: TGTGCCAGCAGCTCCGACAGTCGTTATGGCTACACCTTC. It encodes CASSSDSRYGYTF.